The present entry profiles one T cell receptor (beta chain) with its context. The method was immunoSEQ multiplex PCR; TCRdb's version includes in-frame clones alone and lacks a portion of them. Here the sample spans some 85,000 clones, roughly 82% being singletons. The record originates from a study of blood T cell repertoires in COVID-19. This CDR3 is built from 12 residues. In germline, CDR1 is SQVTM, CDR2 ANQGSEA. The J segment lost 7 bases and the V segment lost 7 bases, leaving 4 bases of the junction unmatched. This receptor was obtained from a woman aged 80 or over with active or convalescent COVID-19. The chain is built from TRBV29-1 and TRBJ1-6, with 7 positions matching TRBD1. The sample consisted of peripheral blood. The CDR3 protein is CSARDSNSPLHF. The CDR3 region has the DNA TGCAGCGCCCGGGACAGCAATTCACCCCTCCACTTT.